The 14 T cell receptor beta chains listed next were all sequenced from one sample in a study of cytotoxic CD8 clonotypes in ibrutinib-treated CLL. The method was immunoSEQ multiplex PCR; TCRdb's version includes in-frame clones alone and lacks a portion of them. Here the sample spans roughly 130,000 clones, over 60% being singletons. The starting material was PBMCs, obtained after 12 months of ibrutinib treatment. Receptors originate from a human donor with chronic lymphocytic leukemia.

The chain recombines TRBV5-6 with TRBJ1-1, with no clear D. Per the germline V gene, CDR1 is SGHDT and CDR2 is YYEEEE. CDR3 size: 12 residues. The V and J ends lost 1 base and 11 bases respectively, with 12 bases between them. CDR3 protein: CASSLYANHAFF. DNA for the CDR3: TGTGCCAGCAGCTTGTACGCCAACCACGCTTTCTTT.

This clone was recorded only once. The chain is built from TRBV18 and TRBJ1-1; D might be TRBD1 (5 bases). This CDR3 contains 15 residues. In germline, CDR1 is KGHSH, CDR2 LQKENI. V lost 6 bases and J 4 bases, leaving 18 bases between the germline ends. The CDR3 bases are TGTGCCAGCTCCTTAGAGAGGCGGACAAGCACTGAAGCTTTCTTT. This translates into CASSLERRTSTEAFF.

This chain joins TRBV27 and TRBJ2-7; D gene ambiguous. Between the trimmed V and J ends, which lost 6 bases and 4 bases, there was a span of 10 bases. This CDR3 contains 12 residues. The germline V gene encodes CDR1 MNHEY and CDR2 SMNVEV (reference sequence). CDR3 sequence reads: CASSHTKYEQYF. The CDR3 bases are TGTGCCAGCAGCCATACTAAGTACGAGCAGTACTTC.

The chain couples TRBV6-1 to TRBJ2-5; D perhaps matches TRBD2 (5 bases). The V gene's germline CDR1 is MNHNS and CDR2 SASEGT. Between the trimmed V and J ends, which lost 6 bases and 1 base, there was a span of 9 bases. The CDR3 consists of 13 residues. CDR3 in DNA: TGTGCCAGCAGGGCGGGCAGCCAAGAGACCCAGTACTTC. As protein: CASRAGSQETQYF.

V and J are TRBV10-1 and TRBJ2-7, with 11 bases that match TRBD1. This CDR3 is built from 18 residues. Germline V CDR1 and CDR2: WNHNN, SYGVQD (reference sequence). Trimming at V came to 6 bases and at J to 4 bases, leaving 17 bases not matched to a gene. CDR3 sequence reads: CASRNRDRGIWARYEQYF. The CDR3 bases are TGCGCCAGCAGAAACCGGGACAGGGGGATCTGGGCGCGGTACGAGCAGTACTTC.

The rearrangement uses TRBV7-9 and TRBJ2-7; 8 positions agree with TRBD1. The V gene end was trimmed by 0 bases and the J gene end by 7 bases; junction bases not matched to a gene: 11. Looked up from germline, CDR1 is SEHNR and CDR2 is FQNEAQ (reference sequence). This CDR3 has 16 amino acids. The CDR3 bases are TGTGCCAGCAGCTTAGCGGAGGGGCAGGGGGCACGGGAGCAGTACTTC. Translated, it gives CASSLAEGQGAREQYF.

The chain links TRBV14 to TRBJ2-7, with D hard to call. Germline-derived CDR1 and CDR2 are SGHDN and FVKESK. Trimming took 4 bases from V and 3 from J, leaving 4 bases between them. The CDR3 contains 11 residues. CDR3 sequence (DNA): TGTGCCAGCAGCCTAAACTACGAGCAGTACTTC. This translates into CASSLNYEQYF. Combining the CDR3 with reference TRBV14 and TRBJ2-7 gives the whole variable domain EAGVTQFPSHSVIEKGQTVTLRCDPISGHDNLYWYRRVMGKEIKFLLHFVKESKQDESGMPNNRFLAERTGGTYSTLKVQPAELEDSGVYFCASSLNYEQYFGPGTRLTVT.

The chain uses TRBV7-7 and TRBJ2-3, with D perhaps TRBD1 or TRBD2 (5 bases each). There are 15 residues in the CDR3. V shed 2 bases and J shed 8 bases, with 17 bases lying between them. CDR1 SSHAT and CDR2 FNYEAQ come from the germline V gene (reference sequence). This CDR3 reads CASSLSRLGTGTQYF. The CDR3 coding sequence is TGTGCCAGCAGCTTATCCAGACTTGGGACGGGTACGCAGTATTTT.

CDR3 nucleotide sequence: TGTGCCAGCAGTGAGGGGCGAGGAGGGATAGAGACCCAGTACTTC. Translated: CASSEGRGGIETQYF. The rearrangement uses TRBV2 and TRBJ2-5, with D perhaps matching TRBD2 (6 bases). The germline V gene has CDR1 SNHLY and CDR2 FYNNEI. V was trimmed by 3 bases and J by 4 bases, leaving 15 bases between them. The CDR3 runs 15 residues.

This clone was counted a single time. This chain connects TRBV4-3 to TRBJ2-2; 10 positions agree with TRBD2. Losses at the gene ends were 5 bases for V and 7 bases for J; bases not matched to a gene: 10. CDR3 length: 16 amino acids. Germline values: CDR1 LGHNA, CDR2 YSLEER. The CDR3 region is CASSSELAGVDGELFF. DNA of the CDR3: TGCGCCAGCAGCTCGGAGCTAGCGGGAGTCGACGGGGAGCTGTTTTTT.

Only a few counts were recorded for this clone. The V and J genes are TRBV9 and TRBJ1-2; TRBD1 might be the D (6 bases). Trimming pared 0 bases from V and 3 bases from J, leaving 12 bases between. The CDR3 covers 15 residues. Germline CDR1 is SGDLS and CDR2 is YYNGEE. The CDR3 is CASSVGWTEDYGYTF. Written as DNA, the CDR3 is TGTGCCAGCAGCGTAGGGTGGACAGAAGACTATGGCTACACCTTC.

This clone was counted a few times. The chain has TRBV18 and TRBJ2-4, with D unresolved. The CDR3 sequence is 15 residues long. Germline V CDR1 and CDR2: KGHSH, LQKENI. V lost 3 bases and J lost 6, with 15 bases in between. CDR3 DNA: TGTGCCAGCTCACCGGGTCTAGGAACGGGAAACATTCAGTACTTC. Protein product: CASSPGLGTGNIQYF.

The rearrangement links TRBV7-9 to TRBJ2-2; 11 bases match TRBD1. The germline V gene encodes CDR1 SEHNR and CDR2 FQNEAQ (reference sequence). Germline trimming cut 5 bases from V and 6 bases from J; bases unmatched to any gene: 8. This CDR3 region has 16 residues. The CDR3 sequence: CASSEGQGAFPGELFF. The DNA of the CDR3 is TGTGCCAGCAGCGAAGGACAGGGGGCTTTTCCCGGGGAGCTGTTTTTT.

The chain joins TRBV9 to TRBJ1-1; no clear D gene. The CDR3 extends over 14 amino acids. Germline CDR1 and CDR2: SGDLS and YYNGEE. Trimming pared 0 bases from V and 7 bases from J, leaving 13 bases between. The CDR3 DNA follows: TGTGCCAGCAGCGTAGACGGCAGCCCTTTTGAAGCTTTCTTT. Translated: CASSVDGSPFEAFF.